Listed below are T cell receptor beta chains from one sample, sequenced in a study of OX40 agonist ivuxolimab in advanced cancers. Sequencing was performed with immunoSEQ multiplex PCR; in TCRdb, only in-frame clones are kept and a portion is missing. The sample consists of about 82,000 clones, more than 70% of them appearing once. The source was CD4+ or CD8+ T cells sorted from blood, collected in a trial of the OX40 agonist ivuxolimab. Receptors were obtained from an adult with an advanced solid tumor such as melanoma, head and neck, liver or kidney cancer. Each CDR3 is given with its conserved first and last residue. Each record gives: D gene, clone size, J gene, V gene, CDR3 DNA, CDR3 protein. A D gene is named only where the DNA matches it firmly. The size of a clone is reported for some rows only, either as once, few or many, or as a class for expanded clones.

D gene: TRBD1
clone size: NA
J gene: TRBJ1-1
V gene: TRBV7-8
CDR3 DNA: TGTGCCAGCAGCACCACAGGGGTGACTGAAGCTTTCTTT
CDR3 protein: CASSTTGVTEAFF

D gene: NA
clone size: NA
J gene: TRBJ1-2
V gene: TRBV29-1
CDR3 DNA: TGCAGCGTTGAAGATCAGGGTTTCGACTATGGCTACACCTTC
CDR3 protein: CSVEDQGFDYGYTF

D gene: TRBD1
clone size: once
J gene: TRBJ1-2
V gene: TRBV14
CDR3 DNA: TGTGCCAGCAGCCTCCGGACAGGGGGCTATGGCTACACCTTC
CDR3 protein: CASSLRTGGYGYTF

D gene: TRBD1
clone size: NA
J gene: TRBJ1-4
V gene: TRBV18
CDR3 DNA: TGTGCCAGCTCACCCCCCGGGACAGGGTCTGAAAAACTGTTTTTT
CDR3 protein: CASSPPGTGSEKLFF

D gene: TRBD2
clone size: NA
J gene: TRBJ2-7
V gene: TRBV19
CDR3 DNA: TGTGCCAGTAGTACCTATCCGGGACTAGCGCCCTACGAGCAGTACTTC
CDR3 protein: CASSTYPGLAPYEQYF

D gene: NA
clone size: NA
J gene: TRBJ2-1
V gene: TRBV6-5
CDR3 DNA: TGTGCCAGCAGTTATTCGAGCGTCAGCTCCTACAATGAGCAGTTCTTC
CDR3 protein: CASSYSSVSSYNEQFF

D gene: NA
clone size: few
J gene: TRBJ1-6
V gene: TRBV19
CDR3 DNA: TGTGCCAGTAGTATAGATGGTCGGGGTTCCTTCAGATCACCCCTCCACTTT
CDR3 protein: CASSIDGRGSFRSPLHF

D gene: NA
clone size: once
J gene: TRBJ2-2
V gene: TRBV6-5
CDR3 DNA: TGTGCCAGCAGTTACCATACCGGGGAGCTGTTTTTT
CDR3 protein: CASSYHTGELFF

D gene: NA
clone size: once
J gene: TRBJ2-6
V gene: TRBV29-1
CDR3 DNA: TGCAGCGTTGAAACGACCGGGGCCAACGTCCTGACTTTC
CDR3 protein: CSVETTGANVLTF

D gene: NA
clone size: NA
J gene: TRBJ1-2
V gene: TRBV5-1
CDR3 DNA: TGCGCCAGCAGCACAGGCTCTAACTATGGCTACACCTTC
CDR3 protein: CASSTGSNYGYTF

D gene: NA
clone size: once
J gene: TRBJ2-5
V gene: TRBV29-1
CDR3 DNA: TGCAGCGTTGGGGACACCCCAGGAAGGCAGTACTTC
CDR3 protein: CSVGDTPGRQYF

D gene: TRBD1
clone size: NA
J gene: TRBJ1-1
V gene: TRBV7-8
CDR3 DNA: TGTGCCAGCAGCTTGTTCCCAGGGGGTACTGAAGCTTTCTTT
CDR3 protein: CASSLFPGGTEAFF

D gene: TRBD1
clone size: NA
J gene: TRBJ1-1
V gene: TRBV7-9
CDR3 DNA: TGTGCCAGCAGCATGACAGGGGGCGATTGGAACACTGAAGCTTTCTTT
CDR3 protein: CASSMTGGDWNTEAFF

D gene: NA
clone size: NA
J gene: TRBJ2-3
V gene: TRBV29-1
CDR3 DNA: TGCAGCGTCTGGCCGGTAGAGGTATTCGGCACAGATACGCAGTATTTT
CDR3 protein: CSVWPVEVFGTDTQYF

D gene: TRBD1
clone size: NA
J gene: TRBJ2-5
V gene: TRBV19
CDR3 DNA: TGTGCCAGTAGTGGCCGGGACAGGGGTTACCAAGAGACCCAGTACTTC
CDR3 protein: CASSGRDRGYQETQYF

D gene: NA
clone size: NA
J gene: TRBJ2-3
V gene: TRBV30
CDR3 DNA: TGTGCCTGGAGTGTACTATCGGGGTCCCGCACAGATACGCAGTATTTT
CDR3 protein: CAWSVLSGSRTDTQYF

D gene: NA
clone size: NA
J gene: TRBJ1-4
V gene: TRBV30
CDR3 DNA: TGTGCCTGGAGTTGGAGAGCAACTAATGAAAAACTGTTTTTT
CDR3 protein: CAWSWRATNEKLFF

D gene: NA
clone size: NA
J gene: TRBJ2-3
V gene: TRBV5-1
CDR3 DNA: TGCGCCAGCAGCAGGACTAGCACAGATACGCAGTATTTT
CDR3 protein: CASSRTSTDTQYF

D gene: TRBD2
clone size: NA
J gene: TRBJ2-3
V gene: TRBV4-2
CDR3 DNA: TGTGCCAGCAGCCCCAGGCGGGGGGAAACAGATACGCAGTATTTT
CDR3 protein: CASSPRRGETDTQYF

D gene: NA
clone size: NA
J gene: TRBJ1-3
V gene: TRBV5-6
CDR3 DNA: TGTGCCAGCAGCTTGGGGGGGAGCTCTGGAAACACCATATATTTT
CDR3 protein: CASSLGGSSGNTIYF

D gene: NA
clone size: NA
J gene: TRBJ2-1
V gene: TRBV5-6
CDR3 DNA: TGTGCCAGCAGCTGGGGGCGGTACAATGAGCAGTTCTTC
CDR3 protein: CASSWGRYNEQFF

D gene: NA
clone size: NA
J gene: TRBJ1-2
V gene: TRBV7-2
CDR3 DNA: TGTGCCAGCAGCTCGGGGATGGGGAGTGGCTATGGCTACACCTTC
CDR3 protein: CASSSGMGSGYGYTF

D gene: NA
clone size: once
J gene: TRBJ1-2
V gene: TRBV4-1
CDR3 DNA: TGCGCCAGCAGCGACGGTTGGGGCGCCGAACGCTATGGCTACACCTTC
CDR3 protein: CASSDGWGAERYGYTF

D gene: NA
clone size: once
J gene: TRBJ2-7
V gene: TRBV2
CDR3 DNA: TGTGCCAGCAGCTACTCAGAAGGCTACGAGCAGTACTTC
CDR3 protein: CASSYSEGYEQYF

D gene: NA
clone size: few
J gene: TRBJ2-7
V gene: TRBV30
CDR3 DNA: TGTGCCTGGAGTAGAAACTACGAGCAGTACTTC
CDR3 protein: CAWSRNYEQYF

D gene: NA
clone size: once
J gene: TRBJ1-1
V gene: TRBV6-6
CDR3 DNA: TGTGCCAGCACCCAACCTCAGGGGACTGAAGCTTTCTTT
CDR3 protein: CASTQPQGTEAFF

D gene: NA
clone size: few
J gene: TRBJ1-4
V gene: TRBV2
CDR3 DNA: TGTGCCAGCAGGTACAGTGAAAAACTGTTTTTT
CDR3 protein: CASRYSEKLFF

D gene: TRBD1
clone size: NA
J gene: TRBJ1-5
V gene: TRBV7-2
CDR3 DNA: TGTGCCAGCAGCGACCCCGGGACAGGGGTAAATCAGCCCCAGCATTTT
CDR3 protein: CASSDPGTGVNQPQHF

D gene: TRBD1
clone size: NA
J gene: TRBJ1-4
V gene: TRBV4-1
CDR3 DNA: TGCGCCAGCAGCCAGCAACAGGGGGCTGGTGAAAAACTGTTTTTT
CDR3 protein: CASSQQQGAGEKLFF

D gene: NA
clone size: NA
J gene: TRBJ1-2
V gene: TRBV7-9
CDR3 DNA: TGTGCCAGCAGCCTCGGACAGCCAGCAACTAACTATGGCTACACCTTC
CDR3 protein: CASSLGQPATNYGYTF

D gene: NA
clone size: NA
J gene: TRBJ1-1
V gene: TRBV29-1
CDR3 DNA: TGCAGCGTTGATTCTTGGTCGGCGAACACTGAAGCTTTCTTT
CDR3 protein: CSVDSWSANTEAFF

D gene: NA
clone size: NA
J gene: TRBJ2-2
V gene: TRBV27
CDR3 DNA: TGTGCCAGCAGTTTAGGGGGTGCCACGGGGGAGCTGTTTTTT
CDR3 protein: CASSLGGATGELFF

D gene: TRBD2
clone size: once
J gene: TRBJ2-2
V gene: TRBV5-1
CDR3 DNA: TGCGCCAGCAGCTTGGTACTAGCGGAAACCGGGGAGCTGTTTTTT
CDR3 protein: CASSLVLAETGELFF

D gene: NA
clone size: few
J gene: TRBJ2-7
V gene: TRBV7-2
CDR3 DNA: TGTGCCAGCAGCTTAGACGGGACCTACGAGCAGTACTTC
CDR3 protein: CASSLDGTYEQYF

D gene: TRBD2
clone size: NA
J gene: TRBJ2-7
V gene: TRBV11-3
CDR3 DNA: TGTGCCAGCAGCCGAAGCGGGGCGTACGAGCAGTACTTC
CDR3 protein: CASSRSGAYEQYF

D gene: NA
clone size: NA
J gene: TRBJ1-1
V gene: TRBV6-4
CDR3 DNA: TGTGCCAGCAGTGAGTCGGAGAACACTGAAGCTTTCTTT
CDR3 protein: CASSESENTEAFF

D gene: NA
clone size: NA
J gene: TRBJ2-7
V gene: TRBV9
CDR3 DNA: TGTGCCAGCAGCGTAGATTGGGCCTCCTACGAGCAGTACTTC
CDR3 protein: CASSVDWASYEQYF

D gene: TRBD1
clone size: NA
J gene: TRBJ1-6
V gene: TRBV30
CDR3 DNA: TGTGCCTGCTCACGGGTGGGGACAGTTAATTCACCCCTCCACTTT
CDR3 protein: CACSRVGTVNSPLHF

D gene: NA
clone size: NA
J gene: TRBJ1-1
V gene: TRBV27
CDR3 DNA: TGTGCCAGCAGTTTAGGGGGCAGGGGCGGTGAAGCTTTCTTT
CDR3 protein: CASSLGGRGGEAFF

D gene: TRBD1
clone size: NA
J gene: TRBJ2-1
V gene: TRBV7-6
CDR3 DNA: TGTGCCAGCAGCTTAGCTGGGGGGACAGGGTTGAATGAGCAGTTCTTC
CDR3 protein: CASSLAGGTGLNEQFF

D gene: NA
clone size: NA
J gene: TRBJ1-1
V gene: TRBV7-7
CDR3 DNA: TGTGCTAGCAGCTTGTCTCGGAACACTGAAGCTTTCTTT
CDR3 protein: CASSLSRNTEAFF

D gene: NA
clone size: once
J gene: TRBJ1-1
V gene: TRBV6-5
CDR3 DNA: TGTGCCAGCAGTCGGACCCATGCGAACACTGAAGCTTTCTTT
CDR3 protein: CASSRTHANTEAFF

D gene: TRBD1
clone size: NA
J gene: TRBJ1-2
V gene: TRBV25-1
CDR3 DNA: TGTGCCAGCAGTGGACAGGGCAACTATGGCTACACCTTC
CDR3 protein: CASSGQGNYGYTF

D gene: NA
clone size: NA
J gene: TRBJ2-1
V gene: TRBV6-1
CDR3 DNA: TGTGCCAGCCCGATTAACAGGGAGCAGTTCTTC
CDR3 protein: CASPINREQFF

D gene: NA
clone size: NA
J gene: TRBJ2-7
V gene: TRBV6-6
CDR3 DNA: TGTGCCAGCAGTTACACTAGGGGCACAAACGAGCAGTACTTC
CDR3 protein: CASSYTRGTNEQYF

D gene: NA
clone size: NA
J gene: TRBJ1-2
V gene: TRBV4-1
CDR3 DNA: TGCGCCAGCAGCCAAGACCTAAGATCCGGGAACTATGGCTACACCTTC
CDR3 protein: CASSQDLRSGNYGYTF

D gene: NA
clone size: NA
J gene: TRBJ1-1
V gene: TRBV5-8
CDR3 DNA: TGTGCCAGCAGCTTCGCCGGGCCCCCGGCTGAAGCTTTCTTT
CDR3 protein: CASSFAGPPAEAFF

D gene: NA
clone size: NA
J gene: TRBJ2-5
V gene: TRBV5-4
CDR3 DNA: TGTGCCAGCAGCTCGACAGGACGGCAAGAGACCCAGTACTTC
CDR3 protein: CASSSTGRQETQYF

D gene: TRBD1
clone size: NA
J gene: TRBJ2-7
V gene: TRBV7-8
CDR3 DNA: TGTGCCAGCAGCTTAGGGGTTTCAGGGGGTTCCCACGAGCAGTACTTC
CDR3 protein: CASSLGVSGGSHEQYF

D gene: NA
clone size: NA
J gene: TRBJ1-4
V gene: TRBV27
CDR3 DNA: TGTGCCAGCAGTCCCCGAGTGATCGGATTTCGAGTTGAAAAACTGTTTTTT
CDR3 protein: CASSPRVIGFRVEKLFF

D gene: TRBD2
clone size: NA
J gene: TRBJ2-4
V gene: TRBV27
CDR3 DNA: TGTGCCAGCAGTCTAGCGGGAGGGGCCAAAAACATTCAGTACTTC
CDR3 protein: CASSLAGGAKNIQYF

D gene: NA
clone size: NA
J gene: TRBJ1-1
V gene: TRBV10-3
CDR3 DNA: TGTGCCATCAGTGAGTTTAGGCTCGAGGCTTTCTTT
CDR3 protein: CAISEFRLEAFF

D gene: NA
clone size: NA
J gene: TRBJ2-2
V gene: TRBV19
CDR3 DNA: TGTGCCAGTAGCCCTAGGACAGCGAACACCGGGGAGCTGTTTTTT
CDR3 protein: CASSPRTANTGELFF

D gene: NA
clone size: NA
J gene: TRBJ2-1
V gene: TRBV7-6
CDR3 DNA: TGTGCCAGCAGCTTAGATTACAGCAAGAATGAGCAGTTCTTC
CDR3 protein: CASSLDYSKNEQFF

D gene: NA
clone size: NA
J gene: TRBJ2-1
V gene: TRBV4-2
CDR3 DNA: TGTGCCAGCAGCCGCTTGGCAAGGGGCAGGGTAAATGAGCAGTTCTTC
CDR3 protein: CASSRLARGRVNEQFF